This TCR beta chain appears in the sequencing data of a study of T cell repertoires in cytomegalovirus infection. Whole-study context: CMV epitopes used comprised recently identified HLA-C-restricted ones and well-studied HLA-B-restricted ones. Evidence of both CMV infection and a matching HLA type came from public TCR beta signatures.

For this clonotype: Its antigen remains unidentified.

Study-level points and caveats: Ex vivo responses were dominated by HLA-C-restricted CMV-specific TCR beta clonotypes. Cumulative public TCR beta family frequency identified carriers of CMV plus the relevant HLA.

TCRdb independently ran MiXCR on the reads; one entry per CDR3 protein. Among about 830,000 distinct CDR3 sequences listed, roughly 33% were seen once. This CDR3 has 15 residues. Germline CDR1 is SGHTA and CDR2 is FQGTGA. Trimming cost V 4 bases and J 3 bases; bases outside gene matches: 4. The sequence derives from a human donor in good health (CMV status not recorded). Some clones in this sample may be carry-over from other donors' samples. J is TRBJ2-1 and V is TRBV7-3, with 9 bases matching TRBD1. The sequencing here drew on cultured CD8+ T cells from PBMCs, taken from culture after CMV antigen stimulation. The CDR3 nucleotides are TGTGCCAGCAGCTACGGGGACAGGGTCTACAATGAGCAGTTCTTC. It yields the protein CASSYGDRVYNEQFF.